This record concerns one TCR beta chain sequence. TCRdb itself ran the 5' RACE reads through MiXCR, one entry per CDR3 protein. The sample has a few hundred thousand distinct CDR3 sequences, 9.5% to 10% seen once. This sample was taken from a study of identical twins. The same sample was also studied in work on yellow fever vaccine responses in identical twins.

The sequence was obtained from a woman aged 18-29 years in good health. Material: PBMCs.

The CDR3 loop is CSASGGAPPTEQYF. CDR3 DNA: TGCAGTGCTAGTGGTGGGGCCCCCCCTACGGAGCAGTACTTC. V and J are TRBV20-1 and TRBJ2-7; maybe TRBD1 (5 bases). Germline lookup yields CDR1 DFQATT and CDR2 SNEGSKA (reference sequence). Deletions cut 3 bases from V and 7 bases from J, with 19 bases between. The CDR3 covers 14 residues.